What follows are 21 T cell receptor beta chains derived from one specimen sequenced in a study of CD8 T cells in Susac syndrome. RNA amounts of about 0.45 to 1 ug underwent reverse transcription with random hexamers. TCRdb ran MiXCR on the immunoSEQ multiplex PCR reads and lists one entry per CDR3 protein. The sample shows about 300,000 distinct CDR3 sequences, 85% of them seen only once. What was sequenced was CD8+ T cells from PBMCs. The source of these receptors is a human donor with multiple sclerosis.

J is TRBJ2-2 and V is TRBV24-1; 7 positions agree with TRBD2. The germline gives CDR1 KGHDR, CDR2 SFDVKD. This CDR3 has 16 amino acids. V shed 0 bases and J 6 bases; nucleotides not matched to a gene: 6. The CDR3 coding sequence is TGTGCCACCAGTGATTTGGGGCGGGAGTCTGCCGGGGAGCTGTTTTTT. It is translated as CATSDLGRESAGELFF.

The chain uses TRBV4-3 and TRBJ2-2, with 9 bases lining up with TRBD1. The CDR3 spans 20 residues. CDR1 is LGHNA and CDR2 is YSLEER in the germline V gene. J lost 3 bases, V lost 0 bases, and 14 bases had no gene match. The CDR3 here is CASSQDKSRTGVSYTGELFF. In DNA form, the CDR3 reads TGCGCCAGCAGCCAAGATAAGTCCCGGACAGGGGTATCGTACACCGGGGAGCTGTTTTTT.

The rearrangement links TRBV5-1 to TRBJ1-1, with 7 bases matching TRBD1. V trimming: 2 bases; J trimming: 2 bases; junction bases outside the gene matches: 6. This CDR3 is built from 15 residues. Per germline, CDR1 SGHRS and CDR2 YFSETQ. CDR3 in amino acids: CASSLYRGSNTEAFF. The DNA of the CDR3 is TGCGCCAGCAGCTTATACAGGGGAAGTAACACTGAAGCTTTCTTT. The full variable domain, rest sourced from reference TRBV5-1 and TRBJ1-1, is KAGVTQTPRYLIKTRGQQVTLSCSPISGHRSVSWYQQTPGQGLQFLFEYFSETQRNKGNFPGRFSGRQFSNSRSEMNVSTLELGDSALYLCASSLYRGSNTEAFFGQGTRLTVV.

This sequence joins TRBV5-1 and TRBJ2-7; TRBD1 might be the D (5 bases). The germline CDR1 and CDR2 sequences are SGHRS and YFSETQ. V dropped 0 bases and J dropped 2 bases, with 12 bases sitting between them. This CDR3 has 15 residues. CDR3 sequence: CASSLAQGLTYEQYF. The CDR3 nucleotides read TGCGCCAGCAGCTTGGCGCAGGGTTTGACCTACGAGCAGTACTTC.

The gene calls are TRBV10-3 and TRBJ2-7; possibly TRBD1 for D (6 bases). CDR1 is ENHRY, CDR2 SYGVKD, per germline. The ends were cut back, 6 bases at V and 3 bases at J, with 12 bases in the middle. CDR3 length equals 13 residues. Here the CDR3 DNA reads TGTGCCATCAGGCCTGCAGGGGTCTACGAGCAGTACTTC. Its translation is CAIRPAGVYEQYF.

The rearrangement uses TRBV19 and TRBJ2-3, with TRBD2 matching over 14 bases. The CDR3 length is 16 residues. CDR1 is LNHDA, CDR2 SQIVND, per germline (reference sequence). V was clipped by 8 bases and J by 4 bases; unmatched bases: 8. The CDR3, as DNA: TGTGCCAGTCAATCCCCGGGACTAGCGGGAGCAGATACGCAGTATTTT. Its translation is CASQSPGLAGADTQYF.

This sequence joins TRBV28 and TRBJ2-3; D call uncertain. Germline V gives CDR1 MDHEN, CDR2 SYDVKM. V was clipped by 6 bases and J by 0 bases, with 16 bases between them. The CDR3 runs 16 residues. CDR3 DNA: TGTGCCAGCAGGCGTGCCGGTTCTACTAGCACAGATACGCAGTATTTT. Residues: CASRRAGSTSTDTQYF. The variable domain in full, with the rest retrieved from reference TRBV28 and TRBJ2-3, is DVKVTQSSRYLVKRTGEKVFLECVQDMDHENMFWYRQDPGLGLRLIYFSYDVKMKEKGDIPEGYSVSREKKERFSLILESASTNQTSMYLCASRRAGSTSTDTQYFGPGTRLTVL.

The chain links TRBV14 to TRBJ2-1; 12 positions agree with TRBD2. The junction had 9 bases not matched to a gene; V was cut back by 0 bases and J by 0 bases. In germline, CDR1 is SGHDN, CDR2 FVKESK. The CDR3 loop spans 20 amino acids. In DNA form, the CDR3 reads TGTGCCAGCAGCCAAGATCGGACTAGCGGGATGGGAAGCTCCTACAATGAGCAGTTCTTC. The encoded protein is CASSQDRTSGMGSSYNEQFF.

The J gene is TRBJ2-1, the V gene TRBV27, with 9 bases fitting TRBD2. V dropped 5 bases and J dropped 2; count of bases not matched to a gene: 7. This CDR3 contains 16 residues. Germline values: CDR1 MNHEY, CDR2 SMNVEV (reference sequence). The CDR3 sequence: CASSNLAGLTYNEQFF. The CDR3 DNA follows: TGTGCCAGCAGTAACCTAGCGGGACTCACCTACAATGAGCAGTTCTTC.

The V and J genes are TRBV28 and TRBJ2-7; a possible D gene is TRBD1 (6 bases). Looked up from germline, CDR1 is MDHEN and CDR2 is SYDVKM. Trimming pared 7 bases from V and 3 bases from J, leaving 16 bases between. The CDR3 totals 14 residues. Here the CDR3 DNA reads TGTGCCAGCACTACCCGGGACACGGACTACGAGCAGTACTTC. Residues: CASTTRDTDYEQYF. Looking up the rest from reference TRBV28 and TRBJ2-7 gives the full variable domain: DVKVTQSSRYLVKRTGEKVFLECVQDMDHENMFWYRQDPGLGLRLIYFSYDVKMKEKGDIPEGYSVSREKKERFSLILESASTNQTSMYLCASTTRDTDYEQYFGPGTRLTVT.

V gene TRBV5-6 combines with J gene TRBJ2-2; 7 nucleotides line up with TRBD2. Germline V CDR1 and CDR2: SGHDT, YYEEEE. The ends lost 0 bases at V and 5 bases at J; junction bases unmatched: 13. This CDR3 is built from 18 residues. The CDR3 DNA sequence: TGTGCCAGCAGCTTGGGGGATTTGGATGGTAGCGGGACCGGGGAGCTGTTTTTT. It is translated as CASSLGDLDGSGTGELFF.

This chain links TRBV20-1 with TRBJ2-7; tentatively, D is TRBD1 (6 bases). CDR1 is DFQATT, CDR2 SNEGSKA, per germline (reference sequence). The CDR3 contains 15 residues. Trimming stripped 2 bases from V and 3 bases from J, with 17 bases between. The CDR3 loop is CSARQEGRGNYEQYF. The CDR3 DNA reads as TGCAGTGCTAGACAAGAGGGCAGGGGTAACTACGAGCAGTACTTC.

CDR3 in amino acids: CASSQTTVGNTGELFF. The CDR3 DNA is TGTGCCAGCAGTCAGACGACAGTTGGGAACACCGGGGAGCTGTTTTTT. J is TRBJ2-2 and V is TRBV28; D might be TRBD1 (5 bases). This CDR3 is 16 amino acids long. Germline V gene data show CDR1 as MDHEN and CDR2 as SYDVKM. Deletions cut 5 bases from V and 1 base from J, with 14 bases between.

This clonotype was counted only a few times. The V gene is TRBV5-1, the J gene TRBJ1-2, with a possible D match to TRBD1 (5 bases). This CDR3 spans 16 amino acids. The V gene lost 3 bases and the J gene lost 4 bases, with 19 bases spanning the gap. Germline assignment: CDR1 SGHRS and CDR2 YFSETQ. The CDR3 spells CASSSMNRHLIYGYTF. CDR3 nucleotides: TGCGCCAGCAGCTCGATGAACAGGCACTTAATCTATGGCTACACCTTC.

CDR3 DNA sequence: TGTGCCACCAGCAAGTCGACCTCCGAGGCTCTGAATGAGCAGTTCTTC. Protein product: CATSKSTSEALNEQFF. V usage is TRBV15 and J usage is TRBJ2-1; D remains ambiguous. Trimming stripped 4 bases from V and 7 bases from J, with 20 bases between. CDR3 size: 16 residues. CDR1 and CDR2 from the germline V gene are LNHNV and YYDKDF (reference sequence). Using reference TRBV15 and TRBJ2-1 for the parts outside the CDR3, the full variable domain is DAMVIQNPRYQVTQFGKPVTLSCSQTLNHNVMYWYQQKSSQAPKLLFHYYDKDFNNEADTPDNFQSRRPNTSFCFLDIRSPGLGDTAMYLCATSKSTSEALNEQFFGPGTRLTVL.

The chain is built from TRBV30 and TRBJ1-5; D is perhaps TRBD1 (5 bases). There are 17 residues in the CDR3. Trimming took 4 bases from V and 1 from J, leaving 20 bases between them. Germline lookup yields CDR1 GTSNPN and CDR2 SVGIG (reference sequence). For the CDR3, the DNA is TGTGCCTGGAATTGGGGCCACCCGCTTGAAAGCAATCAGCCCCAGCATTTT. The encoded protein is CAWNWGHPLESNQPQHF.

In its sample, this clonotype was seen a few times. The chain recombines TRBV3-1 with TRBJ2-5; TRBD1 might be the D (6 bases). This CDR3 comprises 14 residues. With 4 bases removed from V and 5 bases from J, the gap between germline ends came to 14 bases. CDR1 LGHDT and CDR2 YNNKEL come from the germline V gene (reference sequence). DNA for the CDR3: TGTGCCAGCAGCCCCGTACAAAGGGGGGAGACCCAGTACTTC. Protein sequence: CASSPVQRGETQYF.

The rearrangement joins TRBV4-3 to TRBJ2-3, with a weak D call TRBD2 (6 bases). V lost 0 bases, J lost 6 bases, and 19 bases lay in between. The CDR3 totals 17 residues. Germline values: CDR1 LGHNA, CDR2 YSLEER. This CDR3 reads CASSQDLDYLPGDTQYF. Written as DNA, the CDR3 is TGCGCCAGCAGCCAAGATCTGGACTACCTACCTGGGGATACGCAGTATTTT.

This clonotype appeared a few times. The chain uses TRBV6-1 and TRBJ2-1; 11 bases fit TRBD2. The CDR3 has 14 amino acids. Per germline, CDR1 MNHNS and CDR2 SASEGT. The V segment lost 5 bases and the J segment 7 bases; nucleotides outside the gene matches: 4. The CDR3 coding sequence is TGTGCCAGCAGTTTCGGGACTAGCGGTAATGAGCAGTTCTTC. As protein: CASSFGTSGNEQFF.

The V and J genes are TRBV5-1 and TRBJ1-1; a possible D gene is TRBD1 (6 bases). CDR1 is SGHRS, CDR2 YFSETQ, per germline. The CDR3 is made up of 14 amino acids. Trimming stripped 0 bases from V and 4 bases from J, with 10 bases between. The DNA of the CDR3 is TGCGCCAGCAGCTTGGAACAGGGCTTCACTGAAGCTTTCTTT. Its protein is CASSLEQGFTEAFF.

The chain uses TRBV25-1 and TRBJ2-3, with no clear D. The V end lost 3 bases, the J end lost 7 bases, and 2 bases lay between the germline ends. This CDR3 has 10 amino acids. Looked up from germline, CDR1 is MGHDK and CDR2 is SYGVNS. The CDR3 coding sequence is TGTGCCAGCAGTGAGCATACGCAGTATTTT. This gives the protein CASSEHTQYF.